This entry lists 24 T cell receptor beta chains sequenced from one sample in a study of T-cell reconstitution after alpha-beta-depleted transplantation in children. The library targeted TCRbeta and was prepared with unique molecular identifiers. MiXCR, applied by TCRdb to the PCR reads, yields one record per CDR3 protein. The sample contains around 410,000 distinct CDR3 sequences, 11% of which appear only once. This specimen consisted of PBMCs from the stem cell graft donor, obtained from the stem cell graft. The receptors stem from a human donor who donated a stem cell graft to a child with acute myeloid leukemia.

This clonotype was picked up a small number of times. J is TRBJ1-2 and V is TRBV5-1, with 9 bases aligning to TRBD1. The germline CDR1 and CDR2 sequences are SGHRS and YFSETQ. Trimming took 3 bases from V and 4 from J; bases not matched to a gene: 13. This CDR3 has 17 amino acids. The CDR3 is CASSSGDRVGRGYGYTF. In DNA form, the CDR3 reads TGCGCCAGCAGCTCCGGGGACAGGGTCGGTCGGGGCTATGGCTACACCTTC.

The chain links TRBV5-1 to TRBJ1-2; D not resolved. V was clipped by 7 bases and J by 3 bases, with 16 bases between them. This CDR3 is 14 amino acids long. CDR1 is SGHRS and CDR2 is YFSETQ in the germline V gene. CDR3 region: CASATLGIHYGYTF. The DNA for the CDR3 is TGCGCCAGCGCTACGTTAGGGATCCACTATGGCTACACCTTC.

This chain links TRBV12-3 or TRBV12-4 with TRBJ2-2; the match to TRBD1 covers 8 bases. The V and J ends lost 2 bases and 7 bases, in that order; junction bases with no gene match: 6. The CDR3 has 15 residues. The CDR3 is CASSLLGQVFGELFF. The CDR3 region has the DNA TGTGCCAGCAGTTTACTGGGACAGGTCTTCGGGGAGCTGTTTTTT.

The J gene is TRBJ2-7, the V gene TRBV4-3; TRBD2 might be the D (5 bases). The CDR3 length is 13 residues. From germline, CDR1 is LGHNA and CDR2 YSLEER. Trimming removed 4 bases at V and 3 bases at J, with 10 bases between. CDR3 in amino acids: CASSRGIDYEQYF. CDR3 nucleotides: TGCGCCAGCAGCCGAGGGATAGACTACGAGCAGTACTTC.

This chain uses TRBV25-1 with TRBJ2-1; TRBD2 is a possible D gene (6 bases). CDR3 length: 16 residues. V lost 4 bases and J 6 bases, leaving 19 bases between the germline ends. In germline, CDR1 is MGHDK, CDR2 SYGVNS. CDR3 DNA sequence: TGTGCCAGCAGTGCCGTGGGGGAGGTGGGGTCCAATGAGCAGTTCTTC. The encoded protein is CASSAVGEVGSNEQFF.

This clonotype showed up just a few times. V usage is TRBV15 and J usage is TRBJ2-7; either TRBD1 or TRBD2 may fit D (7 bases each). The germline CDR1 and CDR2 sequences are LNHNV and YYDKDF (reference sequence). The CDR3 has 16 residues. Trimming removed 0 bases at V and 5 bases at J, with 17 bases between. CDR3 nucleotides: TGTGCCACCAGCAGAGATGTAGCAGGGGGGGATCACGAGCAGTACTTC. Protein product: CATSRDVAGGDHEQYF.

This clonotype was observed a few times. The chain employs TRBV20-1 and TRBJ1-3, with no clear D. The CDR3 has 14 residues. Trimming stripped 0 bases from V and 8 bases from J, with 14 bases between. Germline CDR1 DFQATT, CDR2 SNEGSKA (reference sequence). The CDR3 sequence is CSARDGPTPDTIYF. CDR3 nucleotide sequence: TGCAGTGCTAGAGATGGACCCACACCCGACACCATATATTTT.

This clonotype was counted between two and nine times. V and J are TRBV7-2 and TRBJ1-1, with D possibly being TRBD1 (5 bases). V gave up 5 bases and J gave up 4 bases, with 17 bases separating them. The length of the CDR3 is 15 residues. Germline values: CDR1 SGHTA, CDR2 FQGNSA. Written as DNA, the CDR3 is TGTGCCAGCAGCCTACAGGCCCCAGGAGGCACTGAAGCTTTCTTT. Translation: CASSLQAPGGTEAFF.

The chain is built from TRBV5-1 and TRBJ2-1; 10 positions match TRBD2. Germline V lookup: CDR1 SGHRS, CDR2 YFSETQ. The CDR3 loop spans 17 amino acids. J lost 6 bases, V lost 2 bases, and 11 bases had no gene match. CDR3 region: CASSFLPSGGGSNEQFF. The CDR3 DNA reads as TGCGCCAGCAGCTTTCTGCCTAGCGGGGGCGGGAGCAATGAGCAGTTCTTC.

This clonotype was seen a few times. The J gene is TRBJ2-3, the V gene TRBV5-1, with D unresolved. V shed 0 bases and J shed 2 bases, with 13 bases lying between them. This CDR3 is built from 16 residues. Germline loops: CDR1 SGHRS, CDR2 YFSETQ. The CDR3: CASSLEKTVATDTQYF. CDR3 nucleotides: TGCGCCAGCAGCTTGGAAAAGACGGTAGCCACAGATACGCAGTATTTT.

The chain carries TRBV21-1 and TRBJ2-1; the D call TRBD1 from the table was never checked on the DNA. TRBV21-1 is described as a pseudogene. The CDR3 covers 15 residues. In DNA, the CDR3 is TGTGCCAGCAGCAAAGACGGTGGGGACGGCAATGAGCAGTTCTTC. Residues: CASSKDGGDGNEQFF.

This sequence joins TRBV6-6 and TRBJ2-1; no definite D call. V lost 8 bases and J lost 5, with 19 bases in between. The length of the CDR3 is 15 residues. Germline V gene data show CDR1 as MNHNY and CDR2 as SVGAGI (reference sequence). This CDR3 reads CASPLSEDYNNEQFF. The CDR3 DNA reads as TGTGCCAGCCCGTTGAGCGAAGATTACAACAATGAGCAGTTCTTC.

As DNA, the CDR3 is TGTGCCAGCAGCTTAGCGCAGGCGGGGGCAGATACGCAGTATTTT. Its translation is CASSLAQAGADTQYF. The rearrangement uses TRBV7-9 and TRBJ2-3; 7 nucleotides line up with TRBD2. With 0 bases clipped from V and 4 bases from J, the junction kept 4 bases outside the gene matches. Germline CDR1 and CDR2: SEHNR and FQNEAQ (reference sequence). There are 15 residues in the CDR3. The whole variable domain, filled in from reference TRBV7-9 and TRBJ2-3, reads DTGVSQNPRHKITKRGQNVTFRCDPISEHNRLYWYRQTLGQGPEFLTYFQNEAQLEKSRLLSDRFSAERPKGSFSTLEIQRTEQGDSAMYLCASSLAQAGADTQYFGPGTRLTVL.

CDR3 in DNA: TGCAGTGCGAGCAGCGGGAGTACCTACAATGAGCAGTTCTTC. It translates to CSASSGSTYNEQFF. The chain is built from TRBV20-1 and TRBJ2-1, with TRBD2 matching over 8 bases. The CDR3 extends over 14 amino acids. Germline-derived CDR1 and CDR2 are DFQATT and SNEGSKA (reference sequence). Trimming at V came to 6 bases and at J to 2 bases, leaving 6 bases not matched to a gene.

This clonotype was observed a few times. The chain joins TRBV20-1 to TRBJ1-2, with D perhaps TRBD1 (6 bases). CDR1 DFQATT and CDR2 SNEGSKA come from the germline V gene (reference sequence). Between the trimmed V and J ends, which lost 6 bases and 6 bases, there was a span of 17 bases. This CDR3 is built from 13 residues. The CDR3 DNA follows: TGCAGTGCCAAACCAGACAGGTTGGATGGCTACACCTTC. This gives the protein CSAKPDRLDGYTF.

This chain connects TRBV5-1 to TRBJ1-5; 10 positions agree with TRBD1. Unmatched junction bases numbered 4, after V lost 4 bases and J lost 6 bases. The CDR3 has 14 amino acids. From germline, CDR1 is SGHRS and CDR2 YFSETQ. CDR3 bases: TGCGCCAGCAGCGCAGGACAGGGGGGTCAGCCCCAGCATTTT. Protein: CASSAGQGGQPQHF.

This clonotype turned up a few times. This chain connects TRBV5-1 to TRBJ1-3; D is ambiguous. Trimming stripped 6 bases from V and 0 bases from J, with 10 bases between. The CDR3 consists of 14 residues. From germline, CDR1 is SGHRS and CDR2 YFSETQ. For the CDR3, the DNA is TGCGCCAGCAACGACGGGAGCTCTGGAAACACCATATATTTT. This sequence encodes CASNDGSSGNTIYF.

This clonotype was observed a few times. The chain recombines TRBV7-2 with TRBJ2-1, with TRBD2 identical over 8 bases. With V trimmed by 1 base and J by 16 bases, 9 bases remained unmatched. CDR3 size: 13 residues. Germline V gives CDR1 SGHTA, CDR2 FQGNSA. The CDR3 region is CASSLDTRGGKFF. The CDR3 DNA reads as TGTGCCAGCAGCTTAGACACACGCGGGGGGAAATTCTTC. Looking up the rest from reference TRBV7-2 and TRBJ2-1 gives the full variable domain: GAGVSQSPSNKVTEKGKDVELRCDPISGHTALYWYRQSLGQGLEFLIYFQGNSAPDKSGLPSDRFSAERTGGSVSTLTIQRTQQEDSAVYLCASSLDTRGGKFFGPGTRLTVL.

V and J are TRBV20-1 and TRBJ2-1, with unresolved D. V lost 6 bases and J lost 4, with 7 bases in between. This CDR3 has 11 residues. The germline V gene encodes CDR1 DFQATT and CDR2 SNEGSKA (reference sequence). CDR3: CSARVYNEQFF. The CDR3 nucleotides read TGCAGTGCCCGAGTGTACAATGAGCAGTTCTTC.

This clonotype has at least ten counts. This chain joins TRBV29-1 and TRBJ1-1; no clear D gene. Germline V gives CDR1 SQVTM, CDR2 ANQGSEA. The CDR3 is 15 residues long. Deletions cut 4 bases from V and 0 bases from J, with 15 bases between. DNA for the CDR3: TGCAGCGTTGCTGACAAAACTGCTTTGAACACTGAAGCTTTCTTT. It yields the protein CSVADKTALNTEAFF.

V is TRBV12-3 or TRBV12-4 and J is TRBJ2-4; D possibly corresponds to TRBD1 (5 bases). V lost 5 bases to trimming and J lost 3 bases, with 20 bases between them. This CDR3 has 17 residues. The CDR3 protein is CASSLPPNRRGKNIQYF. CDR3 DNA: TGTGCCAGCAGTCTCCCCCCGAACCGTAGGGGCAAAAACATTCAGTACTTC.

This clonotype was found many times. The chain carries TRBV12-3 or TRBV12-4 and TRBJ2-2; maybe TRBD2 (5 bases). The CDR3 runs to 14 residues. The germline V and J ends were trimmed by 2 bases and 6 bases, with 10 bases remaining between them. This chain's CDR3 is CASSLWGVAGELFF. The DNA for the CDR3 is TGTGCCAGCAGTTTATGGGGAGTCGCCGGGGAGCTGTTTTTT.

The chain has TRBV4-3 and TRBJ2-7; no clear D gene. V lost 4 bases and J 3 bases, leaving 16 bases between the germline ends. Per germline, CDR1 LGHNA and CDR2 YSLEER. This CDR3 region has 15 residues. The CDR3 DNA reads as TGCGCCAGCAGCCCCCGGGCTGATGGGGTCTACGAGCAGTACTTC. Protein product: CASSPRADGVYEQYF.

Only a few counts were recorded for this clonotype. The chain employs TRBV29-1 and TRBJ2-3, with D uncertain. The CDR3 has 14 amino acids. Trimming shortened V by 5 bases and J by 1 base, and 13 bases separated the two germline ends. The germline CDR1 and CDR2 sequences are SQVTM and ANQGSEA. CDR3 nucleotides: TGCAGCGTTCTAGTCCTCGCGGGCACAGATACGCAGTATTTT. Translated: CSVLVLAGTDTQYF.